This T cell receptor (beta chain) emerged from a study of CD8+ T cells in alopecia areata. On the study more broadly: Treated patients received oral tofacitinib, 5 to 10 mg twice daily. Study-wide findings and caveats: Expanded CD8+ clones among the top 100, as well as scalp clonality, were significantly decreased by tofacitinib.

Investigators isolated RNA and reverse transcribed it into cDNA to act as the sequencing template. TCRdb's copy holds only in-frame clones and misses some; the assay was immunoSEQ multiplex PCR. Of approximately 210,000 clones in the sample, 60% were seen once. Treatment given: oral pan-JAK inhibitor, 5-10 mg twice daily. Alopecia areata patients provided lesional scalp punch biopsies and peripheral blood, both collected for the study. Cell sorting on a FACSAria was used to separate CD4+ and CD8+ T cells from the PBMCs. From germline, CDR1 is LNHDA and CDR2 SQIVND (reference sequence). The CDR3 has 14 residues. J gave up 2 bases and V 3 bases, and 3 bases lay outside the gene matches. In regard to this clone: Its antigen is undetermined.

This specimen consisted of CD4+ T cells sorted from blood, obtained at week 4, from a patient treated with tofacitinib. This receptor was taken from a human donor with alopecia areata. The chain employs TRBV19 and TRBJ2-5, with TRBD2 matching over 7 bases. This chain's CDR3 is CASSIGGDQETQYF. DNA of the CDR3: TGTGCCAGTAGTATTGGGGGGGATCAAGAGACCCAGTACTTC.